Below, one T cell receptor beta chain is given with its context. The antigen remains undetermined. This entry belongs to a study of cytomegalovirus exposure and HLA in healthy donors. Findings and limits, study-wide: Researchers reported in a later analysis that common viral pathogens appeared linked to several top clusters. Sequence variants that were highly shared formed a cluster that was likely a sequencing artifact.

Vbeta (60) and Jbeta (13) primers were used in the PCR. Produced via immunoSEQ multiplex PCR; TCRdb's table is partial and in-frame only. The sample has 120,000 to 150,000 clones, approximately 68% seen once. Sequencing used PBMCs. The receptor comes from a man between 60 and 75 years old in good health and CMV-seronegative.

The CDR3 nucleotides read TGCGCCAGCAGCCAAGATTTAACAACTGGAAACACCATATATTTT. Translation gives CASSQDLTTGNTIYF. The chain combines TRBV4-3 with TRBJ1-3; D unresolved. Germline V gives CDR1 LGHNA, CDR2 YSLEER. This CDR3 is 15 amino acids long. The ends were cut back, 0 bases at V and 2 bases at J, with 8 bases in the middle.